These 30 T cell receptor beta chains came from one sample sequenced in a study of response to subunit inactivated influenza vaccine. TCRdb processed the RT-PCR reads anew with MiXCR; each CDR3 protein has one entry. There are roughly 500,000 distinct CDR3 sequences in the sample; roughly 25% occur only once, and 2.5% to 3% lies in the top ten. These same records also appear under a second study, on T cells expressing NK-cell markers. Per that study: Researchers built TCR beta cDNA using 5'RACE template switching with UMIs.

Source: CD4+ T cells sorted from PBMCs, taken 11 to 12 days after vaccination. The receptors come from a man aged 50-59 years who received an inactivated influenza vaccine.

This clonotype was picked up a small number of times. This sequence joins TRBV7-9 and TRBJ2-1, with D perhaps matching TRBD1 (6 bases). CDR1 and CDR2 from the germline V gene are SEHNR and FQNEAQ (reference sequence). V gave up 5 bases and J gave up 7 bases, with 21 bases separating them. The CDR3 is 16 residues long. The CDR3 region is CASSLTASGVSNEQFF. CDR3 sequence (DNA): TGTGCCAGCAGCCTTACCGCGTCAGGGGTTTCTAATGAGCAGTTCTTC.

This clonotype was seen more than once but under ten times. The chain uses TRBV5-1 and TRBJ2-2; 9 bases agree with TRBD1. CDR1 is SGHRS, CDR2 YFSETQ, per germline. With 3 bases clipped from V and 4 bases from J, the junction kept 4 bases outside the gene matches. The CDR3 is made up of 15 amino acids. Written as DNA, the CDR3 is TGCGCCAGCAGCTGGGGGACAGGGAGCACCGGGGAGCTGTTTTTT. Translated: CASSWGTGSTGELFF.

The rearrangement uses TRBV4-3 and TRBJ1-2; D gene unclear. The CDR3 loop spans 14 amino acids. Germline loops: CDR1 LGHNA, CDR2 YSLEER. Trimming took 1 base from V and 7 from J, leaving 13 bases between them. The CDR3 bases are TGCGCCAGCAGCCAAGCAAGCGGACTATCTGGCTACACCTTC. It translates to CASSQASGLSGYTF.

The table lists this clonotype with a few counts. V is TRBV3-1 and J is TRBJ2-3; D is possibly TRBD1 or TRBD2 (5 bases each). CDR1 LGHDT and CDR2 YNNKEL come from the germline V gene (reference sequence). V was clipped by 0 bases and J by 11 bases, with 12 bases between them. This CDR3 is built from 13 residues. The CDR3 loop is CASSQDVGAWQYF. The CDR3 nucleotides read TGTGCCAGCAGCCAAGACGTCGGGGCTTGGCAGTATTTT.

As regards this clonotype: One junction end does not reproduce the germline sequence, and a read error may be involved. The chain employs TRBV5-1 and TRBJ2-5; 9 bases fit TRBD2. Germline values: CDR1 SGHRS, CDR2 YFSETQ. The length of the CDR3 is 14 residues. The CDR3 protein is CASRLGLARETQYF. For the CDR3, the DNA is TGCGCCAGCAGATTGGGACTAGCCCGGGAGACCCAGTACTTC.

This clonotype was detected a few times. The rearrangement links TRBV6-1 to TRBJ1-1; unclear D gene. Trimming removed 4 bases at V and 8 bases at J, with 11 bases between. Germline V gene sequence: CDR1 MNHNS, CDR2 SASEGT. The CDR3 totals 12 residues. CDR3: CASSVVRSEAFF. The CDR3 nucleotides are TGTGCCAGCAGTGTGGTCAGGTCAGAAGCTTTCTTT.

The chain is built from TRBV27 and TRBJ1-3; tentatively, D is TRBD1 (5 bases). This CDR3 has 16 amino acids. The V gene lost 5 bases and the J gene lost 3 bases, with 17 bases spanning the gap. Germline V CDR1 and CDR2: MNHEY, SMNVEV (reference sequence). As DNA, the CDR3 is TGTGCCAGCAGTGGGGGACCTGAAAGGATTGGAAACACCATATATTTT. The encoded protein is CASSGGPERIGNTIYF.

The chain uses TRBV10-3 and TRBJ2-3; 8 bases are a match to TRBD1. V trimming: 10 bases; J trimming: 2 bases; junction bases outside the gene matches: 11. Germline V lookup: CDR1 ENHRY, CDR2 SYGVKD. There are 15 residues in the CDR3. CDR3 DNA: TGTGCCACCCTTCCGACAGGGGTAAACACAGATACGCAGTATTTT. Its translation is CATLPTGVNTDTQYF.

This chain connects TRBV6-2 or TRBV6-3 to TRBJ2-5; D may be TRBD2 (6 bases). The CDR3 loop spans 14 amino acids. With 2 bases removed from V and 4 bases from J, the gap between germline ends came to 11 bases. Germline V CDR1 and CDR2: MNHEY, SVGEGT. The CDR3 loop is CASSYNLRGETQYF. CDR3 bases: TGTGCCAGCAGTTACAATTTGCGGGGAGAGACCCAGTACTTC.

The rearrangement joins TRBV5-1 to TRBJ1-1, with D unresolved. CDR3 length: 13 amino acids. Germline CDR1 reads SGHRS; CDR2 reads YFSETQ. Trimming shortened V by 2 bases and J by 0 bases, and 5 bases separated the two germline ends. The CDR3: CASSFNLNTEAFF. DNA of the CDR3: TGCGCCAGCAGCTTCAATTTGAACACTGAAGCTTTCTTT.

The V call is TRBV7-6, the J call TRBJ2-7; 7 nucleotides agree with TRBD1. The CDR3 has 16 amino acids. V was clipped by 5 bases and J by 5 bases; unmatched bases: 15. Germline-derived CDR1 and CDR2 are SGHVS and FNYEAQ. The chain's CDR3 is CASSPRVGGPRDEQYF. Here the CDR3 DNA reads TGTGCCAGCAGCCCCAGAGTAGGGGGCCCTCGAGACGAGCAGTACTTC.

The chain links TRBV7-2 to TRBJ2-2, with 12 bases matching TRBD2. This CDR3 contains 15 residues. In germline, CDR1 is SGHTA, CDR2 FQGNSA. V dropped 6 bases and J dropped 6; count of bases not matched to a gene: 5. CDR3 sequence reads: CASSRLAGVPGELFF. CDR3 DNA sequence: TGTGCCAGCAGTCGACTAGCGGGAGTTCCCGGGGAGCTGTTTTTT.

This clonotype has just a few counts. The chain has TRBV18 and TRBJ2-7; no clear D. Germline-derived CDR1 and CDR2 are KGHSH and LQKENI. There are 15 residues in the CDR3. Trimming pared 2 bases from V and 3 bases from J, leaving 14 bases between. CDR3 region: CASSPSRAQLYEQYF. CDR3 nucleotide sequence: TGTGCCAGCTCACCAAGCCGGGCCCAACTCTACGAGCAGTACTTC.

The gene calls are TRBV4-3 and TRBJ2-2, with TRBD2 identical over 11 bases. Germline assignment: CDR1 LGHNA and CDR2 YSLEER. V lost 3 bases, J lost 4 bases, and 4 bases stayed unmatched. The CDR3 covers 16 residues. CDR3 DNA: TGCGCCAGCAGCCAGGGACTAGCGGATAGCACCGGGGAGCTGTTTTTT. Residues: CASSQGLADSTGELFF.

In its sample, this clonotype was seen a few times. This chain joins TRBV6-5 and TRBJ2-5, with D possibly being TRBD1 (6 bases). The CDR3 covers 15 residues. From germline, CDR1 is MNHEY and CDR2 SVGAGI. V lost 0 bases and J 1 base, leaving 9 bases between the germline ends. As DNA, the CDR3 is TGTGCCAGCAGTTACTCCACAGGGTTCCAAGAGACCCAGTACTTC. It yields the protein CASSYSTGFQETQYF.

The rearrangement joins TRBV2 to TRBJ2-7; 13 bases fit TRBD2. Germline CDR1 and CDR2: SNHLY and FYNNEI. CDR3 length: 14 amino acids. V dropped 6 bases and J dropped 7; count of bases not matched to a gene: 6. In DNA form, the CDR3 reads TGTGCCAGCAGCGGACTAGCGGGAGTAGGTGAGCAGTACTTC. Protein sequence: CASSGLAGVGEQYF.

The chain recombines TRBV10-3 with TRBJ2-1; 13 bases match TRBD2. Germline trimming cut 5 bases from V and 8 bases from J; bases unmatched to any gene: 3. The CDR3 totals 14 residues. Germline assignment: CDR1 ENHRY and CDR2 SYGVKD. CDR3 amino acids: CAISRTSGGYEQFF. In DNA form, the CDR3 reads TGTGCCATCAGTCGGACTAGCGGGGGCTATGAGCAGTTCTTC.

In this sample, this clonotype turned up many times. The V and J genes are TRBV6-2 or TRBV6-3 and TRBJ2-5; TRBD1 agrees at 9 bases. This CDR3 spans 18 amino acids. V was clipped by 7 bases and J by 2 bases; unmatched bases: 17. CDR1 and CDR2 from the germline V gene are MNHEY and SVGEGT. CDR3 in amino acids: CASNNSRVRDRAQETQYF. The DNA of the CDR3 is TGTGCCAGCAATAATTCGAGAGTCCGGGACAGGGCTCAAGAGACCCAGTACTTC.

This clonotype was detected only a few times. The rearrangement joins TRBV20-1 to TRBJ2-1; no reliable D call. The CDR3 has 16 residues. V was trimmed by 3 bases and J by 3 bases, leaving 18 bases between them. Germline loops: CDR1 DFQATT, CDR2 SNEGSKA (reference sequence). CDR3 in amino acids: CSASDVWSSRYNEQFF. CDR3 DNA: TGCAGTGCTAGCGATGTCTGGTCCTCCCGCTACAATGAGCAGTTCTTC.

At least ten counts were recorded for this clonotype. The J gene is TRBJ1-5, the V gene TRBV20-1, with D perhaps matching TRBD1 (5 bases). CDR3 length: 16 residues. CDR1 and CDR2 from the germline V gene are DFQATT and SNEGSKA (reference sequence). Trimming removed 2 bases at V and 4 bases at J, with 18 bases between. The CDR3 region has the DNA TGCAGTGCTAGACGGGGGAATACGGGGCTTAATCAGCCCCAGCATTTT. Translation gives CSARRGNTGLNQPQHF.

This clonotype has just a few counts. The J gene is TRBJ2-4, the V gene TRBV5-1, with 7 bases matching TRBD1. Trimming cost V 0 bases and J 10 bases; bases outside gene matches: 7. CDR1 and CDR2 from the germline V gene are SGHRS and YFSETQ. The CDR3 length is 14 residues. CDR3 in DNA: TGCGCCAGCAGCTTGGAGACAGGGAGAGGGATTCAGTACTTC. As protein: CASSLETGRGIQYF. Variable domain in full (rest from reference TRBV5-1 and TRBJ2-4): KAGVTQTPRYLIKTRGQQVTLSCSPISGHRSVSWYQQTPGQGLQFLFEYFSETQRNKGNFPGRFSGRQFSNSRSEMNVSTLELGDSALYLCASSLETGRGIQYFGAGTRLSVL.

Of note for this clonotype: The junction departs from the called germline gene at one end, perhaps through a read error. The V call is TRBV12-3 or TRBV12-4, the J call TRBJ1-1; D is unresolved. This CDR3 has 14 residues. CDR3 DNA sequence: TGTGCCAGCAGTTTAGCGTTCGGCTACACTGAGGCTTTCTTT. Protein product: CASSLAFGYTEAFF.

This clonotype was counted once. The V and J genes are TRBV7-9 and TRBJ1-1; no clear D. Trimming shortened V by 5 bases and J by 8 bases, and 15 bases separated the two germline ends. CDR1 and CDR2 from the germline V gene are SEHNR and FQNEAQ (reference sequence). The CDR3 contains 13 residues. This chain's CDR3 is CASSPSLGREAFF. CDR3 DNA: TGTGCCAGCAGCCCCTCGCTCGGGAGGGAAGCTTTCTTT.

V gene TRBV4-3 combines with J gene TRBJ2-3, with D maybe TRBD1 (5 bases). This CDR3 is built from 15 residues. CDR1 LGHNA and CDR2 YSLEER come from the germline V gene. V was pared by 3 bases and J by 1 base, with 11 bases between. The CDR3 DNA follows: TGCGCCAGCAGCCAGGTCAGGGTTGGCACAGATACGCAGTATTTT. This translates into CASSQVRVGTDTQYF.

This clonotype showed up just a few times. The chain uses TRBV20-1 and TRBJ2-7; 10 bases are a match to TRBD1. Trimming took 5 bases from V and 3 from J; bases not matched to a gene: 4. The V gene's germline CDR1 is DFQATT and CDR2 SNEGSKA (reference sequence). The CDR3 length is 13 residues. CDR3: CSALGQGNYEQYF. CDR3 in DNA: TGCAGTGCTCTGGGACAGGGGAACTACGAGCAGTACTTC.

A few counts support this clonotype. This chain connects TRBV7-2 to TRBJ2-1; possible D gene TRBD2, 7 bases. The CDR3 runs to 15 residues. Trimming removed 1 base at V and 8 bases at J, with 15 bases between. Looked up from germline, CDR1 is SGHTA and CDR2 is FQGNSA. Here the CDR3 reads CASSLEGEGWYEQFF. The DNA for the CDR3 is TGTGCCAGCAGCTTAGAGGGGGAGGGCTGGTATGAGCAGTTCTTC.

This clonotype has only one observation. The V gene is TRBV23-1, the J gene TRBJ2-3, with a tentative D call TRBD1 (6 bases). TRBV23-1 is flagged as an ORF with uncertain function. V shed 10 bases and J shed 0 bases, with 14 bases lying between them. The CDR3 runs 14 residues. The CDR3 sequence is CAIADRQSTDTQYF. CDR3 DNA: TGCGCCATCGCGGACAGACAGAGCACAGATACGCAGTATTTT.

This clonotype was detected a few times. The chain joins TRBV4-2 to TRBJ2-1; TRBD2 agrees at 13 bases. Germline values: CDR1 LGHNA, CDR2 YNFKEQ. The length of the CDR3 is 17 residues. V dropped 4 bases and J dropped 0; count of bases not matched to a gene: 3. The DNA of the CDR3 is TGTGCCAGCAGCCCGGGACTAGCGGGGAGCTCCTACAATGAGCAGTTCTTC. This sequence encodes CASSPGLAGSSYNEQFF.

This chain's CDR3 is CSVEGGGKQYF. As DNA, the CDR3 is TGCAGTGTTGAAGGGGGAGGCAAGCAGTACTTC. This rearrangement joins TRBV20-1 to TRBJ2-7; possibly TRBD1 or TRBD2 for D (6 bases each). Trimming shortened V by 7 bases and J by 8 bases, and 15 bases separated the two germline ends. This CDR3 region has 11 residues. The germline CDR1 and CDR2 sequences are DFQATT and SNEGSKA (reference sequence).

This clonotype has just a few counts. The rearrangement uses TRBV28 and TRBJ2-7, with 8 nucleotides matching TRBD1. The CDR3 runs 15 residues. CDR1 is MDHEN, CDR2 SYDVKM, per germline. Trimming removed 2 bases from V and 4 bases from J; junction bases left unmatched: 7. The CDR3 nucleotides are TGTGCCAGCAGTTTAGACGGGACAGGTGATTACGAGCAGTACTTC. It is translated as CASSLDGTGDYEQYF. The variable domain in full, completed from reference TRBV28 and TRBJ2-7, reads DVKVTQSSRYLVKRTGEKVFLECVQDMDHENMFWYRQDPGLGLRLIYFSYDVKMKEKGDIPEGYSVSREKKERFSLILESASTNQTSMYLCASSLDGTGDYEQYFGPGTRLTVT.